A selection of T cell receptor beta chains follows, all from one sample in a study of cytomegalovirus exposure and HLA in healthy donors. Data came from immunoSEQ multiplex PCR; TCRdb stores just in-frame clones and leaves some out. The table shows under 150,000 clones, with about 89% occurring only once. Source material: PBMCs. These receptor sequences come from a man between 18 and 29 years old in good health and CMV-seronegative. Each CDR3 is given with its conserved first and last residue. D genes are given only for firm matches.

15,TRBJ2-2,TRBD1,TRBV2,CASSEQQTGPGELFF,TGTGCCAGCAGTGAACAACAGACAGGGCCCGGGGAGCTGTTTTTT
13,TRBJ1-2,-,TRBV19,CASSPGTNYGYTF,TGTGCCAGTAGTCCGGGAACCAACTATGGCTACACCTTC
17,TRBJ1-1,TRBD1,TRBV18,CASSPQGGTGTNTEAFF,TGTGCCAGCTCACCTCAGGGGGGGACAGGTACGAACACTGAAGCTTTCTTT
13,TRBJ1-5,-,TRBV6-5,CASSPDKYQPQHF,TGTGCCAGCAGCCCAGACAAGTATCAGCCCCAGCATTTT
16,TRBJ2-7,TRBD2,TRBV10-2,CASSEAGTSGLYEQYF,TGCGCCAGCAGTGAGGCCGGGACTAGCGGACTCTACGAGCAGTACTTC
16,TRBJ2-3,TRBD2,TRBV2,CASSPLAGGSTDTQYF,TGTGCCAGCAGTCCATTAGCGGGGGGGAGCACAGATACGCAGTATTTT
13,TRBJ2-7,-,TRBV18,CASSPSRVYEQYF,TGTGCCAGCTCACCCAGCAGGGTATACGAGCAGTACTTC
12,TRBJ2-1,TRBD1,TRBV6-5,CASRDRTNEQFF,TGTGCCAGCCGGGACAGGACCAATGAGCAGTTCTTC
14,TRBJ1-1,TRBD1,TRBV12-5,CASGTDRGNTEAFF,TGTGCTAGTGGTACCGACAGGGGGAACACTGAAGCTTTCTTT
15,TRBJ2-5,TRBD2,TRBV7-2,CASSLRTSGQETQYF,TGTGCCAGCAGCTTGAGGACTAGCGGCCAAGAGACCCAGTACTTC
16,TRBJ1-4,-,TRBV18,CASSTRHGSTNEKLFF,TGTGCCAGCTCAACCAGACACGGATCGACTAATGAAAAACTGTTTTTT